A single sample is the source of the 8 T cell receptor beta chains below, sequenced in a study of shared clonotypes between healthy human individuals. Sequencing was performed with immunoSEQ multiplex PCR; in TCRdb, only in-frame clones are kept and a portion is missing. This sample carries 800,000 or so clones, about 96% of them seen once, and the ten largest clones take about 0.25%. CD8 cells classed as naive were CD45RO-negative and positively selected for CCR7, excluding terminally differentiated effector memory CD45RA+ cells. Sequences were obtained from naive CD8+ T cells sorted from blood. The receptors were gathered from a man aged 25-45 years in good health.

The chain couples TRBV7-9 to TRBJ2-5; D assignment may be TRBD1 or TRBD2 (5 bases each). The CDR3 length is 18 residues. Germline lookup yields CDR1 SEHNR and CDR2 FQNEAQ (reference sequence). V shed 7 bases and J shed 4 bases, with 28 bases lying between them. The CDR3 protein is CASTQMEADSFQGETQYF. The CDR3 nucleotides read TGTGCCAGCACTCAAATGGAGGCCGACAGTTTCCAGGGAGAGACCCAGTACTTC.

The rearrangement links TRBV7-2 to TRBJ2-7; a weak D match, TRBD1 (5 bases). CDR1 and CDR2 (germline): SGHTA, FQGNSA. The CDR3 contains 14 residues. Trimming shortened V by 1 base and J by 3 bases, and 10 bases separated the two germline ends. CDR3 protein: CASSLEGRVYEQYF. For the CDR3, the DNA is TGTGCCAGCAGCTTAGAGGGCAGGGTCTACGAGCAGTACTTC. The full variable domain, in which reference TRBV7-2 and TRBJ2-7 provide the parts outside the CDR3, is GAGVSQSPSNKVTEKGKDVELRCDPISGHTALYWYRQSLGQGLEFLIYFQGNSAPDKSGLPSDRFSAERTGGSVSTLTIQRTQQEDSAVYLCASSLEGRVYEQYFGPGTRLTVT.

The rearrangement joins TRBV27 to TRBJ2-4; weak D call: TRBD2 (6 bases). CDR3 length equals 13 residues. CDR1 is MNHEY, CDR2 SMNVEV, per germline (reference sequence). Trimming pared 0 bases from V and 9 bases from J, leaving 9 bases between. The CDR3 DNA reads TGTGCCAGCAGTTTATCCGGGGGTGGCATTCAGTACTTC. This gives the protein CASSLSGGGIQYF.

The chain employs TRBV4-1 and TRBJ2-7; the D is unclear. This CDR3 comprises 13 residues. Germline V gives CDR1 MGHRA, CDR2 YSYEKL. V dropped 1 base and J dropped 3 bases, with 7 bases sitting between them. CDR3 sequence reads: CASSQVSDYEQYF. In DNA form, the CDR3 reads TGCGCCAGCAGCCAAGTTTCAGACTACGAGCAGTACTTC.

This rearrangement joins TRBV9 to TRBJ1-2; D is uncertain. The CDR3 has 14 amino acids. V was cut by 5 bases and J by 0 bases, with 11 bases left in between. The germline V gene has CDR1 SGDLS and CDR2 YYNGEE. The DNA of the CDR3 is TGTGCCAGCAGTGGAACGTTCGCTAACTATGGCTACACCTTC. The encoded protein is CASSGTFANYGYTF.

The V call is TRBV29-1, the J call TRBJ1-2; TRBD1 matches at 9 bases. V dropped 6 bases and J dropped 4; count of bases not matched to a gene: 15. This CDR3 comprises 16 residues. Germline V gene data show CDR1 as SQVTM and CDR2 as ANQGSEA. The chain's CDR3 is CSVLLVRDRESYGYTF. CDR3 in DNA: TGCAGCGTCCTCCTCGTCCGGGACAGGGAGAGCTATGGCTACACCTTC.

The rearrangement joins TRBV15 to TRBJ1-4; 10 nucleotides line up with TRBD1. Trimming cost V 4 bases and J 11 bases; bases outside gene matches: 7. Germline CDR1 is LNHNV and CDR2 is YYDKDF (reference sequence). The CDR3 covers 14 residues. DNA of the CDR3: TGTGCCACCAGCAAAGACAGGGGGCACGGGAAACTGTTTTTT. Encoded protein: CATSKDRGHGKLFF.

J is TRBJ2-1 and V is TRBV9; the D is unclear. The V end lost 1 base, the J end lost 2 bases, and 4 bases lay between the germline ends. CDR1 is SGDLS and CDR2 is YYNGEE in the germline V gene. The CDR3 is 13 amino acids. CDR3 coding DNA: TGTGCCAGCAGCGTACACGCCTACAATGAGCAGTTCTTC. It is translated as CASSVHAYNEQFF.